Described below is a single TCR beta chain sequence and its context. This entry comes from a study of cytomegalovirus exposure and HLA in healthy donors. J gave up 5 bases and V 5 bases, and 3 bases lay outside the gene matches. Germline V gene sequence: CDR1 SGHTA, CDR2 FQGTGA. This CDR3 comprises 14 residues. The primer mix had 60 Vbeta and 13 Jbeta primers. Using immunoSEQ multiplex PCR, the repertoire was profiled, and TCRdb retains in-frame clones only, with some absent. Of around 280,000 clones listed, roughly 90% are singletons. The sample was PBMCs. The origin of this receptor is a young woman in good health and CMV-seronegative. The chain is built from TRBV7-3 and TRBJ2-5, with 12 bases fitting TRBD2. In DNA form, the CDR3 reads TGTGCCAGCAGCGTCGGGACTAGCGGGGAGACCCAGTACTTC. The encoded protein is CASSVGTSGETQYF.